This T cell receptor beta chain was sequenced in a study of cytomegalovirus exposure and HLA in healthy donors. General study findings and limits: For most subjects, TCR beta sequences were reported to predict HLA-A and HLA-B alleles with accuracy. Rare TCR sequences predominated, though certain public TCRs were found in many donors.

CDR1 and CDR2 from the germline V gene are LNHDA and SQIVND (reference sequence). The germline V and J ends were trimmed by 8 bases and 3 bases, with 13 bases remaining between them. This CDR3 spans 14 amino acids. 60 Vbeta and 13 Jbeta primers were used in PCR. Clones were read by immunoSEQ multiplex PCR, and TCRdb kept only the in-frame ones, dropping some. In the table there are 200,000 or so clones, about 85% of which are singletons. On this clone: Antigen: not known.

Each donor's status was that of a healthy bone marrow donor. This sequence was found in a middle-aged man in good health and CMV-seronegative. Sequencing was performed on PBMCs. V is TRBV19 and J is TRBJ1-4; D may be TRBD1 (5 bases). CDR3 region: CASRRGAANEKLFF. The CDR3 DNA reads TGTGCCAGTCGAAGGGGCGCGGCTAATGAAAAACTGTTTTTT.